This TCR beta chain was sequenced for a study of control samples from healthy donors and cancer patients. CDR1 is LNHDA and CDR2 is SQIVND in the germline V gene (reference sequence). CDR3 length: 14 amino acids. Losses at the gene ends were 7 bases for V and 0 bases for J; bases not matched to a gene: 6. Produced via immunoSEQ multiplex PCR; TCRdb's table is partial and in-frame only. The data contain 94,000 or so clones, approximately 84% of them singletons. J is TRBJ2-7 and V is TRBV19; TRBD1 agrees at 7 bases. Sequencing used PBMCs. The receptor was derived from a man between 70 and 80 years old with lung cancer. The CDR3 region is CASNPGGSSYEQYF. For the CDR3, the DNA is TGTGCCAGTAATCCAGGGGGTAGCTCCTACGAGCAGTACTTC. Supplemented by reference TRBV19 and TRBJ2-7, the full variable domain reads DGGITQSPKYLFRKEGQNVTLSCEQNLNHDAMYWYRQDPGQGLRLIYYSQIVNDFQKGDIAEGYSVSREKKESFPLTVTSAQKNPTAFYLCASNPGGSSYEQYFGPGTRLTVT.